Below, 10 T cell receptor beta chains from the same sample are listed, as sequenced in a study of regulatory T cells in long-lasting Graves disease. The sample's time point: newly diagnosed GD, antithyroid drugs for less than 3 months. From RNA extracted from PBMCs, the TCR library was made. Combining iRepertoire HTBI primers with Arm-PCR of CDR3 regions, the authors built TCR beta libraries. TCRdb processed the multiplex PCR reads anew with MiXCR; each CDR3 protein has one entry. In the table there are a few hundred thousand distinct CDR3 sequences, about an eighth of which are singletons. The same data also contributed to another study, on T cells in Graves' hyperthyroidism and ophthalmopathy.

Sample: peripheral blood mononuclear cells (PBMCs), taken at new diagnosis, from a patient treated with antithyroid drugs. All receptors derive from a woman aged 18-29 years with Graves disease.

This chain uses TRBV7-2 with TRBJ1-4; D is uncertain. The CDR3 has 14 amino acids. CDR1 and CDR2 from the germline V gene are SGHTA and FQGNSA. V lost 1 base to trimming and J lost 8 bases, with 11 bases between them. DNA for the CDR3: TGTGCCAGCAGCTTAGGAACAGCCTGGGAAAAACTGTTTTTT. Translated, it gives CASSLGTAWEKLFF. The full variable domain, rest sourced from reference TRBV7-2 and TRBJ1-4, is GAGVSQSPSNKVTEKGKDVELRCDPISGHTALYWYRQSLGQGLEFLIYFQGNSAPDKSGLPSDRFSAERTGGSVSTLTIQRTQQEDSAVYLCASSLGTAWEKLFFGSGTQLSVL.

A word on this clonotype: A read error may be the cause here, since a much bigger clone is one base away. The chain has TRBV6-2 or TRBV6-3 and TRBJ1-1; TRBD1 might be the D (6 bases). The CDR3 extends over 15 amino acids. Germline V gives CDR1 MNHEY, CDR2 SVGEGT. The CDR3 DNA sequence: TGTGCCAGCAGTTACTGGGGGGCGCAGGTAACTGAAGCTCTCTTT. As protein: CASSYWGAQVTEALF.

This clonotype was counted a few times. The chain is built from TRBV29-1 and TRBJ1-2; tentatively, D is TRBD1 (5 bases). Germline CDR1 SQVTM, CDR2 ANQGSEA. Trimming removed 8 bases from V and 2 bases from J, with 15 bases in between. This CDR3 has 13 amino acids. DNA for the CDR3: TGCAGCACCACTCTTGACAGAAACTATGGCTACACCTTC. It translates to CSTTLDRNYGYTF.

This clonotype was seen only a few times. The chain links TRBV6-2 or TRBV6-3 to TRBJ2-3; 13 bases match TRBD2. This CDR3 region has 16 residues. Germline values: CDR1 MNHEY, CDR2 SVGEGT. With V trimmed by 5 bases and J by 6 bases, 8 bases remained unmatched. CDR3 nucleotides: TGTGCCAGCAGTCCCCAAGGACTAGCGGGAGCCGATACGCAGTATTTT. Its translation is CASSPQGLAGADTQYF.

CDR3 amino acids: CASSVASGRGEQYF. The CDR3, as DNA: TGTGCCAGCAGCGTAGCTAGCGGGAGAGGTGAGCAGTACTTC. This chain uses TRBV9 with TRBJ2-3; 10 bases align to TRBD2. The J call may be mistaken, given a closer DNA end match to TRBJ2-7. The CDR3 contains 14 residues. Germline-derived CDR1 and CDR2 are SGDLS and YYNGEE.

This clonotype was detected only a few times. Compared with germline, one end of the junction differs, possibly owing to a read error. The chain combines TRBV2 with TRBJ1-2; possibly TRBD1 for D (5 bases). The CDR3 runs 13 residues. Looked up from germline, CDR1 is SNHLY and CDR2 is FYNNEI. The CDR3 nucleotides are TGTGCCAGCAGTGAGGAGGGGATCTATGGCCACACCTTC. This encodes CASSEEGIYGHTF.

The V gene is TRBV25-1, the J gene TRBJ1-4; no clear D gene. V gave up 3 bases and J gave up 7 bases, with 21 bases separating them. Germline CDR1 reads MGHDK; CDR2 reads SYGVNS. The CDR3 spans 17 residues. This CDR3 reads CASSDPKGPLLPEKLFF. For the CDR3, the DNA is TGTGCCAGCAGTGACCCAAAAGGGCCTTTGCTCCCTGAAAAACTGTTTTTT.

Only a few counts were recorded for this clonotype. This could be a read error, since a much larger clone is one nucleotide away. The chain uses TRBV7-2 and TRBJ2-3, with a possible D match to TRBD1 (5 bases). The better agreement between TRBJ2-5 and the DNA end casts doubt on the J call. The CDR3 extends over 14 amino acids. CDR1 is SGHTA, CDR2 FQGNSA, per germline. CDR3 DNA sequence: TGTGCCAGCGGCTCACACAGGTTCGAGGAGACCCAGTACTTC. Its protein is CASGSHRFEETQYF.

The chain has TRBV27 and TRBJ1-1; D gene ambiguous. Germline V gene lookup returns CDR1 MNHEY and CDR2 SMNVEV (reference sequence). V shed 2 bases and J shed 4 bases, with 14 bases lying between them. The CDR3 sequence is 15 residues long. The CDR3 DNA is TGTGCCAGCAGTTTAGGGGAGCCATGGGCCACTGAAGCTTTCTTT. Encoded protein: CASSLGEPWATEAFF.

This clonotype was detected many times. This chain connects TRBV11-1 to TRBJ2-1; TRBD2 agrees at 10 bases. V lost 3 bases, J lost 6 bases, and 5 bases stayed unmatched. In germline, CDR1 is SGHAT, CDR2 FQDESV (reference sequence). This CDR3 comprises 15 residues. Written as DNA, the CDR3 is TGTGCCAGCAGCTTCGGAGCGGGAGGGGCCAATGAGCAGTTCTTC. Translated, it gives CASSFGAGGANEQFF.